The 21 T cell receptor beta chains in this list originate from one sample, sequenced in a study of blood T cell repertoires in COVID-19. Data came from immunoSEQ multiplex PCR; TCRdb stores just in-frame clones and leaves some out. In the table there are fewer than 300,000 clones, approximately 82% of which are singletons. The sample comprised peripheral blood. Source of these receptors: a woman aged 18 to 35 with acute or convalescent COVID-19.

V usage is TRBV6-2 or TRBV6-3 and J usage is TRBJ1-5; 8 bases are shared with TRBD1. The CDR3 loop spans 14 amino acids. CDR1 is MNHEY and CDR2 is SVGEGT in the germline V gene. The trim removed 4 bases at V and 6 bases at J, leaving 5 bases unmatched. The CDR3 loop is CASSSRTGGQPQHF. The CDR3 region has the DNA TGTGCCAGCAGTTCCCGTACAGGGGGTCAGCCCCAGCATTTT.

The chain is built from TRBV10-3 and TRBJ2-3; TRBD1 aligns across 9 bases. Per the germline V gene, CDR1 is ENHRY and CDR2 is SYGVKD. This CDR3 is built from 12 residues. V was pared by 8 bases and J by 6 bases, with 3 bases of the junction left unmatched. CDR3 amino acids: CAIGTGLDTQYF. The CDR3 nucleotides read TGTGCCATCGGGACAGGGCTGGATACGCAGTATTTT.

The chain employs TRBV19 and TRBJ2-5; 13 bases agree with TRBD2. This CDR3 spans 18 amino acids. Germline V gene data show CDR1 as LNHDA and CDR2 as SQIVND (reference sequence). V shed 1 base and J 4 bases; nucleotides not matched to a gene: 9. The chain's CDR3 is CASSIGTSGSGAPETQYF. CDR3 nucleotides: TGTGCCAGTAGTATAGGGACTAGCGGGAGTGGGGCCCCAGAGACCCAGTACTTC.

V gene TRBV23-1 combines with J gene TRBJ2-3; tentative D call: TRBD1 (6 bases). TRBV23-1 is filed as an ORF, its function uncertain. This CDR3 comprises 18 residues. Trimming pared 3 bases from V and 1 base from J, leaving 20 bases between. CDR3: CASSQRCKGDTRTDTQYF. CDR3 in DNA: TGCGCCAGCAGTCAGCGATGTAAAGGGGACACACGCACAGATACGCAGTATTTT.

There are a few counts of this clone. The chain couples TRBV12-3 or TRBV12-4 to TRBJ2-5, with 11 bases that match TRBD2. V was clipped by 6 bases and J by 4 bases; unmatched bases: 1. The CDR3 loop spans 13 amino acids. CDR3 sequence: CASSGLAGETQYF. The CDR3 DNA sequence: TGTGCCAGCAGCGGACTAGCGGGAGAGACCCAGTACTTC.

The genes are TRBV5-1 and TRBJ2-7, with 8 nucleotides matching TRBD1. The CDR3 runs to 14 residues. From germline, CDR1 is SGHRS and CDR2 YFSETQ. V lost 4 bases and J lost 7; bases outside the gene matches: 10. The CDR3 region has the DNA TGCGCCAGCAGCCGCGGACGGACAGGGCTGGAGCAGTACTTC. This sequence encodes CASSRGRTGLEQYF.

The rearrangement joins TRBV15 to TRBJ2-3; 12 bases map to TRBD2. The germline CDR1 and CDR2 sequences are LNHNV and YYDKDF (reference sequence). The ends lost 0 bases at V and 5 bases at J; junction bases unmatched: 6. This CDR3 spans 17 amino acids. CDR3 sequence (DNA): TGTGCCACCAGCAGAGATGCTAGCGGGGGGGTTCGAGATACGCAGTATTTT. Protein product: CATSRDASGGVRDTQYF.

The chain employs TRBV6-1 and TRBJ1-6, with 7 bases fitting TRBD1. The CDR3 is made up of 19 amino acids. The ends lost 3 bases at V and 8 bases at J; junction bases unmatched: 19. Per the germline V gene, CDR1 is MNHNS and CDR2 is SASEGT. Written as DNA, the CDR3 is TGTGCCAGCAGTGATAGGGCCTCCCGCATGGGACAGAGGCATTCACCCCTCCACTTT. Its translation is CASSDRASRMGQRHSPLHF.

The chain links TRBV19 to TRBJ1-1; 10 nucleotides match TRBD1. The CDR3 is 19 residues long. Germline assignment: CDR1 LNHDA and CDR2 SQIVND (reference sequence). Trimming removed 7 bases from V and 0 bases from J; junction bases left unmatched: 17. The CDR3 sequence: CASTLVFWTGGAMNTEAFF. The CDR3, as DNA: TGTGCCAGTACATTGGTATTTTGGACAGGGGGTGCGATGAACACTGAAGCTTTCTTT. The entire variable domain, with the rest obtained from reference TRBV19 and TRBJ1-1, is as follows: DGGITQSPKYLFRKEGQNVTLSCEQNLNHDAMYWYRQDPGQGLRLIYYSQIVNDFQKGDIAEGYSVSREKKESFPLTVTSAQKNPTAFYLCASTLVFWTGGAMNTEAFFGQGTRLTVV.

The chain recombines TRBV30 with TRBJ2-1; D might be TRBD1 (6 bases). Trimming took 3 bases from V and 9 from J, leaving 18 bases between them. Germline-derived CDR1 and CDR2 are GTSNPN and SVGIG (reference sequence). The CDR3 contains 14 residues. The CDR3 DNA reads TGTGCCTGGAGGAGGCGTTATGCAGGGGTTGAGCAGTTCTTC. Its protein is CAWRRRYAGVEQFF.

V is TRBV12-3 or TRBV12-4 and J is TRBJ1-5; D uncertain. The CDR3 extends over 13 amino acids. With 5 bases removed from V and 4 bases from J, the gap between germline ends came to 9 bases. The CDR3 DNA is TGTGCCAGCAGTCCAAGGGAGAATCAGCCCCAGCATTTT. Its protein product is CASSPRENQPQHF.

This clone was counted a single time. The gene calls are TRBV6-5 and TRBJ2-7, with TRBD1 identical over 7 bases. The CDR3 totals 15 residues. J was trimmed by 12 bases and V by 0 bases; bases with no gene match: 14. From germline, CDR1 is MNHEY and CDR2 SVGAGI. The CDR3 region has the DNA TGTGCCAGCAGTTACTCAAGGGACAGCGAATTAAGGGCGTACTTC. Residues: CASSYSRDSELRAYF.

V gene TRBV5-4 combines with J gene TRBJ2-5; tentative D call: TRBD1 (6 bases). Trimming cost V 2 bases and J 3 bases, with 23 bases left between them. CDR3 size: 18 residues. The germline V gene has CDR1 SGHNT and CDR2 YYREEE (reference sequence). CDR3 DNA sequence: TGTGCCAGCAGCTTTTTCCCAATACAGGGCTGGGAAAAAGAGACCCAGTACTTC. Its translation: CASSFFPIQGWEKETQYF.

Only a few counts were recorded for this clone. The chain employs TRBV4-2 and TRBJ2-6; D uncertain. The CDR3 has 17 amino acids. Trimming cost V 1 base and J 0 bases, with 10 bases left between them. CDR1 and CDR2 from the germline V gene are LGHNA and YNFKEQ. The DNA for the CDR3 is TGTGCCAGCAGCCAAGGTGTATCTCTCTCTGGGGCCAACGTCCTGACTTTC. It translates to CASSQGVSLSGANVLTF.

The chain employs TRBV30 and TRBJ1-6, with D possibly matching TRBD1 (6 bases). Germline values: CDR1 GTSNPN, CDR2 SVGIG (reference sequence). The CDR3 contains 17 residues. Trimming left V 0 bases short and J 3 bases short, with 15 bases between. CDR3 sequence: CAWSVRGQTNYNSPLHF. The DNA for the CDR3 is TGTGCCTGGAGTGTACGCGGACAGACCAACTATAATTCACCCCTCCACTTT.

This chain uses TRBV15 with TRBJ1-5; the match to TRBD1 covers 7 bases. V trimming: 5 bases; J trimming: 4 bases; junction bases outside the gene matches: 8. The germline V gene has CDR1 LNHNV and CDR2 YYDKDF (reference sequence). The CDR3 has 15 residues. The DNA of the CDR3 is TGTGCCACCAGCCGCAGGACAGGAGCGAATCAGCCCCAGCATTTT. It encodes CATSRRTGANQPQHF. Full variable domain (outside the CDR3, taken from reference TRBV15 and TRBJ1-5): DAMVIQNPRYQVTQFGKPVTLSCSQTLNHNVMYWYQQKSSQAPKLLFHYYDKDFNNEADTPDNFQSRRPNTSFCFLDIRSPGLGDTAMYLCATSRRTGANQPQHFGDGTRLSIL.

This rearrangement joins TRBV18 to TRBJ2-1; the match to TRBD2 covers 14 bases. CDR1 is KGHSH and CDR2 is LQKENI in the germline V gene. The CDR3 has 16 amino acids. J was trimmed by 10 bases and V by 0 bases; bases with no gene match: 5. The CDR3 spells CASSPPTSGRVKEQFF. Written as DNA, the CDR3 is TGTGCCAGCTCACCACCGACTAGCGGGAGGGTCAAGGAGCAGTTCTTC. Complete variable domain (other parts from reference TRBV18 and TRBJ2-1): NAGVMQNPRHLVRRRGQEARLRCSPMKGHSHVYWYRQLPEEGLKFMVYLQKENIIDESGMPKERFSAEFPKEGPSILRIQQVVRGDSAAYFCASSPPTSGRVKEQFFGPGTRLTVL.

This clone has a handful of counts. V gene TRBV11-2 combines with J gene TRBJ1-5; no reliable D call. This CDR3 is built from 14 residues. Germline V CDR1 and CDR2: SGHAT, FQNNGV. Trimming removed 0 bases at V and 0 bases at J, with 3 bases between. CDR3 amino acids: CASSLDRSNQPQHF. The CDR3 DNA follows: TGTGCCAGCAGCTTAGATCGTAGCAATCAGCCCCAGCATTTT.

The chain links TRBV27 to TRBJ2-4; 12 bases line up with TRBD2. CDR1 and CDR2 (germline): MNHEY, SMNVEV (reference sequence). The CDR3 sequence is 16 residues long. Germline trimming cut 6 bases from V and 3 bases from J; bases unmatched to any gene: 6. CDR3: CASRLLAGGGKNIQYF. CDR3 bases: TGTGCCAGCAGGTTACTAGCGGGAGGAGGCAAAAACATTCAGTACTTC.

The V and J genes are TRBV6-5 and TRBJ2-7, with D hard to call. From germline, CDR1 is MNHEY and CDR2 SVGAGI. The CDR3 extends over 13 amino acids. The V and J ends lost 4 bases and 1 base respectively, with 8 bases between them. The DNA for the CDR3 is TGTGCCAGCAGTTCCGCGGATTCCTACGAGCAGTACTTC. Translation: CASSSADSYEQYF.

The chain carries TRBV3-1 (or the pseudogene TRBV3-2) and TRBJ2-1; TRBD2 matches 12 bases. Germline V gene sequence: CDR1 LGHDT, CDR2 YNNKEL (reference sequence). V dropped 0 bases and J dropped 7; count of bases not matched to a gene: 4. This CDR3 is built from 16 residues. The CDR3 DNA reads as TGTGCCAGCAGCCAAGAAGGACTAGCGGGATGGAATGAGCAGTTCTTC. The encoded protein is CASSQEGLAGWNEQFF.